This T cell receptor (beta chain) was found in a study of Graves' ophthalmopathy and Graves' hyperthyroidism. Study-level findings and limits: For separating ophthalmopathy from stable hyperthyroidism, a 13-signature model gave approximately 90% sensitivity and 75% to 83% specificity. In blood, most expanded thyroid clonotypes above 0.001 frequency were also detected.

The CDR3 spans 14 residues. Germline V CDR1 and CDR2: SGHAT, FQNNGV. Between the trimmed V and J ends, which lost 2 bases and 3 bases, there was a span of 11 bases. Amplified TCR beta CDR3 regions were obtained using RNA transcripts as template. In the first round, RT-PCR was carried out with HTBI primers, and a multiplex PCR formed the second round. TCRdb fed the multiplex PCR reads into MiXCR, producing one record per CDR3 protein. This repertoire shows over a million distinct CDR3 sequences, about two fifths found once; its top ten account for roughly 10%. This clonotype was seen at least ten times. Its antigen is not identified.

The sample consisted of peripheral blood or thyroid tissue (not recorded which). The sequence derives from an adult man with Graves' hyperthyroidism. This chain uses TRBV11-2 with TRBJ2-7, with D perhaps TRBD2 (6 bases). The CDR3 sequence: CASSLSTSIYEQYF. The CDR3 nucleotides are TGTGCCAGCAGCTTATCCACTAGCATCTACGAGCAGTACTTC.